These 10 T cell receptor beta chains share one sample of origin, sequenced in a study of shared clonotypes between healthy human individuals. Some clones are missing from TCRdb's copy, which holds only in-frame ones; the method was immunoSEQ multiplex PCR. This sample carries 950,000 to 1,100,000 clones, about 80% of them seen once, and the ten largest clones take roughly 0.55%. Material for sequencing was memory CD4+ T cells from PBMCs. Subset defined: CD45RA-negative fraction. These TCRs come from a young man in good health. Some clones in this sample may be carry-over from other donors' samples.

This sequence joins TRBV28 and TRBJ1-2, with 8 positions matching TRBD1. The V segment lost 3 bases and the J segment 7 bases; nucleotides outside the gene matches: 4. CDR1 is MDHEN and CDR2 is SYDVKM in the germline V gene. The CDR3 length is 13 residues. The CDR3 DNA is TGTGCCAGCAGTTTCCGGACAGGGCTTGGCTACACCTTC. It is translated as CASSFRTGLGYTF.

This chain joins TRBV7-7 and TRBJ2-7; D is perhaps TRBD1 or TRBD2 (7 bases each). Looked up from germline, CDR1 is SSHAT and CDR2 is FNYEAQ (reference sequence). This CDR3 has 15 amino acids. Between the trimmed V and J ends, which lost 4 bases and 5 bases, there was a span of 18 bases. The CDR3 reads CASSYNRGGPDEQYF. The CDR3 nucleotides read TGTGCCAGCAGCTATAACAGGGGAGGGCCCGACGAGCAGTACTTC.

With regard to this clone: This is likely an artifact of a read error, given a far larger clone one base away. This chain joins TRBV4-3 and TRBJ2-7; D perhaps matches TRBD1 (6 bases). V shed 0 bases and J shed 1 base, with 10 bases lying between them. The CDR3 is 15 residues long. Germline loops: CDR1 LGHNA, CDR2 YSLEER. The CDR3 region has the DNA TGCGCCAGCAGCCAAGAAAGGGGGTCGTCCTACGAGCAGTACTTC. Translated: CASSQERGSSYEQYF.

This clone was seen just once. The rearrangement links TRBV15 to TRBJ1-5; no clear D gene. The CDR3 contains 17 residues. V was cut by 2 bases and J by 7 bases, with 21 bases left in between. The germline CDR1 and CDR2 sequences are LNHNV and YYDKDF (reference sequence). Here the CDR3 DNA reads TGTGCCACCAGCAGAACGGACTCCCTGGCTCTGATCCAGCCCCAGCATTTT. Protein: CATSRTDSLALIQPQHF.

Worth noting for this clone: Compared with germline, one end of the junction differs, possibly owing to a read error. The chain recombines TRBV18 with TRBJ2-5, with a possible D match to TRBD1 (6 bases). CDR3 length: 14 residues. Per the germline V gene, CDR1 is KGHSH and CDR2 is LQKENI. The CDR3: CASSPGGQQESQYF. The CDR3 nucleotides are TGTGCCAGCTCACCCGGAGGACAGCAAGAGTCCCAGTACTTC.

The chain has TRBV6-6 and TRBJ2-7; 10 positions agree with TRBD2. Germline CDR1 is MNHNY and CDR2 is SVGAGI (reference sequence). With 2 bases clipped from V and 4 bases from J, the junction kept 5 bases outside the gene matches. This CDR3 spans 15 amino acids. The CDR3 region is CASSYEREGGYEQYF. In DNA form, the CDR3 reads TGTGCCAGCAGTTACGAGCGGGAGGGCGGGTACGAGCAGTACTTC.

This rearrangement joins TRBV28 to TRBJ2-2; 9 bases fit TRBD1. CDR3 length equals 17 residues. V gave up 6 bases and J gave up 5 bases; unmatched junction bases: 13. CDR1 MDHEN and CDR2 SYDVKM come from the germline V gene. CDR3: CASRGGQGRVSTGELFF. In DNA, the CDR3 is TGTGCCAGCAGGGGGGGACAGGGTCGAGTTTCGACCGGGGAGCTGTTTTTT.

V gene TRBV7-3 combines with J gene TRBJ2-1, with D hard to call. Trimming shortened V by 5 bases and J by 5 bases, and 13 bases separated the two germline ends. Germline CDR1 and CDR2: SGHTA and FQGTGA. CDR3 length: 14 residues. This CDR3 is CASSRSRANNEQFF. The CDR3 nucleotides read TGTGCCAGCAGCCGGAGCCGGGCGAACAATGAGCAGTTCTTC.

This clone was observed at least ten times. The chain links TRBV11-2 to TRBJ2-2; 9 bases fit TRBD1. V was clipped by 4 bases and J by 4 bases; unmatched bases: 7. Germline V gives CDR1 SGHAT, CDR2 FQNNGV. The CDR3 runs 16 residues. The CDR3 sequence: CASSSYRGRRTGELFF. The CDR3 coding sequence is TGTGCCAGCAGCTCTTACAGGGGGCGACGCACCGGGGAGCTGTTTTTT. The full variable domain, with the rest looked up from reference TRBV11-2 and TRBJ2-2, is EAGVAQSPRYKIIEKRQSVAFWCNPISGHATLYWYQQILGQGPKLLIQFQNNGVVDDSQLPKDRFSAERLKGVDSTLKIQPAKLEDSAVYLCASSSYRGRRTGELFFGEGSRLTVL.

The chain employs TRBV9 and TRBJ2-6; TRBD2 matches at 7 bases. The CDR3 runs to 15 residues. Per germline, CDR1 SGDLS and CDR2 YYNGEE. V lost 4 bases and J lost 4; bases outside the gene matches: 5. This chain's CDR3 is CASSKRGTGANVLTF. DNA for the CDR3: TGTGCCAGCAGCAAGCGGGGAACAGGGGCCAACGTCCTGACTTTC.